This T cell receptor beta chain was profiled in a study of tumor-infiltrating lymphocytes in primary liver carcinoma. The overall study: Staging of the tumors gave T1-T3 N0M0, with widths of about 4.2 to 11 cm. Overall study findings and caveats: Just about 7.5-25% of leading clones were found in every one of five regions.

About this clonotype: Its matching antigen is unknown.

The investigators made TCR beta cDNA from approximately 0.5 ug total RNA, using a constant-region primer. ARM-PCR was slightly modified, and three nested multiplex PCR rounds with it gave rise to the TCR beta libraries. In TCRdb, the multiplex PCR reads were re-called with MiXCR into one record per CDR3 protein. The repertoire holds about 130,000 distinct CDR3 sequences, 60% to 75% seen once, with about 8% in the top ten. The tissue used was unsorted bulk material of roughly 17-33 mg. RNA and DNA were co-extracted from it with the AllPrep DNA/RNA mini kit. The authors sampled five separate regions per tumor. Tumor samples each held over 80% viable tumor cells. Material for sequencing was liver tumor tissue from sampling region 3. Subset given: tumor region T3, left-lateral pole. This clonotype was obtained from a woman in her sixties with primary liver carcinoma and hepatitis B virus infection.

The CDR3 reads CARSTSPGDTQYF. In nucleotides, the CDR3 is TGTGCCAGAAGCACGTCTCCTGGGGATACGCAGTATTTT. The chain recombines TRBV7-2 with TRBJ2-3, with D uncertain. The CDR3 length is 13 residues. In germline, CDR1 is SGHTA, CDR2 FQGNSA. The germline V and J ends were trimmed by 9 bases and 6 bases, with 16 bases remaining between them.